The 18 T cell receptor beta chains in this list originate from one sample, sequenced in a study of T-cell reconstitution after alpha-beta-depleted transplantation in children. Preparing the TCRbeta library involved the use of unique molecular identifiers. TCRdb recomputed calls from the PCR reads with MiXCR, one row per CDR3 protein. The sample yields hundreds of thousands of distinct CDR3 sequences, about an eighth seen once. The sample in question was PBMCs from the stem cell graft donor, obtained from the stem cell graft. The source of these receptors is a human donor who donated a stem cell graft to a child with combined immunodeficiency.

The chain recombines TRBV19 with TRBJ1-2, with TRBD1 identical over 7 bases. V dropped 4 bases and J dropped 4; count of bases not matched to a gene: 3. The germline gives CDR1 LNHDA, CDR2 SQIVND (reference sequence). The CDR3 contains 13 residues. In nucleotides, the CDR3 is TGTGCCAGTAGTACCGGACAGGCCTATGGCTACACCTTC. This sequence encodes CASSTGQAYGYTF.

This clonotype was recorded a few times. The chain uses TRBV9 and TRBJ1-4; 7 bases agree with TRBD1. CDR3 length: 14 amino acids. Germline V gene data show CDR1 as SGDLS and CDR2 as YYNGEE. J lost 6 bases, V lost 4 bases, and 6 bases had no gene match. The chain's CDR3 is CASSPGGGDEKLFF. The CDR3 DNA reads as TGTGCCAGCAGCCCCGGAGGGGGCGATGAAAAACTGTTTTTT.

This chain links TRBV12-3 or TRBV12-4 with TRBJ1-1; TRBD1 might be the D (6 bases). V shed 5 bases and J shed 0 bases, with 10 bases lying between them. This CDR3 spans 14 amino acids. Here the CDR3 DNA reads TGTGCCAGCAGTCCCTGGGACATGAACACTGAAGCTTTCTTT. The encoded protein is CASSPWDMNTEAFF.

This clonotype was seen at least ten times. The V gene is TRBV12-3 or TRBV12-4, the J gene TRBJ2-7, with a possible D match to TRBD2 (5 bases). The CDR3 length is 13 residues. The ends were cut back, 4 bases at V and 1 base at J, with 8 bases in the middle. The chain's CDR3 is CASSSGFSYEQYF. The CDR3 coding sequence is TGTGCCAGCAGTTCGGGATTTTCCTACGAGCAGTACTTC.

This chain connects TRBV29-1 to TRBJ2-7, with unresolved D. This CDR3 is 12 amino acids long. Trimming stripped 3 bases from V and 5 bases from J, with 11 bases between. Germline loops: CDR1 SQVTM, CDR2 ANQGSEA. CDR3 loop: CSVDPGMDEQYF. The CDR3 nucleotides are TGCAGCGTTGACCCGGGTATGGACGAGCAGTACTTC.

This clonotype has more than one count but fewer than ten. CDR3: CASRLGLAGGRETQYF. DNA for the CDR3: TGTGCCAGCAGACTAGGGCTAGCGGGGGGCAGAGAGACCCAGTACTTC. This sequence joins TRBV7-2 and TRBJ2-5; 11 nucleotides agree with TRBD2. Trimming removed 6 bases from V and 4 bases from J; junction bases left unmatched: 10. This CDR3 is built from 16 residues. CDR1 and CDR2 (germline): SGHTA, FQGNSA.

This clonotype has just a few counts. V gene TRBV20-1 combines with J gene TRBJ2-7, with TRBD1 matching over 7 bases. The V and J ends lost 6 bases and 2 bases, in that order; junction bases with no gene match: 7. This CDR3 spans 13 amino acids. CDR1 and CDR2 (germline): DFQATT, SNEGSKA (reference sequence). CDR3 DNA: TGCAGTGCCGGGACAGCGATACCCTACGAGCAGTACTTC. Translated, it gives CSAGTAIPYEQYF.

For this clonotype: This likely comes from a read error, as the CDR3 has no conserved phenylalanine or tryptophan at its end. The chain employs TRBV7-3 and TRBJ2-7; 8 bases are shared with TRBD1. This CDR3 is built from 13 residues. Germline V lookup: CDR1 SGHTA, CDR2 FQGTGA. V lost 3 bases and J lost 2; bases outside the gene matches: 0. Here the CDR3 DNA reads TGTGCCAGCAGCTTGACAGGGGCCTACGAGCAGTACTGC. Its translation: CASSLTGAYEQYC.

The sample holds a few counts of this clonotype. The rearrangement uses TRBV5-1 and TRBJ2-1; D uncertain. CDR1 is SGHRS and CDR2 is YFSETQ in the germline V gene. Trimming stripped 4 bases from V and 5 bases from J, with 10 bases between. CDR3 length: 13 residues. CDR3 region: CASSGDNHNEQFF. The CDR3 bases are TGCGCCAGCAGCGGTGACAATCACAATGAGCAGTTCTTC.

This clonotype has only a few counts. The rearrangement uses TRBV7-2 and TRBJ2-4, with D unresolved. The germline V and J ends were trimmed by 3 bases and 8 bases, with 8 bases remaining between them. The CDR3 sequence is 12 residues long. CDR1 is SGHTA, CDR2 FQGNSA, per germline. The CDR3 nucleotides are TGTGCCAGCAGCTTTAGTCGTGACATTCAGTACTTC. Its translation: CASSFSRDIQYF.

For the CDR3, the DNA is TGTGCCACCAGCTTACACAGGGGCGTGTATCAGCCCCAGCATTTT. The encoded protein is CATSLHRGVYQPQHF. This sequence joins TRBV15 and TRBJ1-5; 7 nucleotides line up with TRBD1. The trim removed 5 bases at V and 5 bases at J, leaving 9 bases unmatched. CDR3 size: 15 residues. CDR1 LNHNV and CDR2 YYDKDF come from the germline V gene (reference sequence).

This clonotype was counted a few times. The V gene is TRBV5-1, the J gene TRBJ1-1, with D perhaps matching TRBD1 (6 bases). The CDR3 has 13 amino acids. V was trimmed by 7 bases and J by 2 bases, leaving 12 bases between them. Per germline, CDR1 SGHRS and CDR2 YFSETQ. The CDR3 sequence: CASQNRENTEAFF. The CDR3 region has the DNA TGCGCCAGCCAAAACAGGGAAAACACTGAAGCTTTCTTT.

This clonotype has a count of ten or more. This chain links TRBV10-3 with TRBJ2-6, with a weak D call TRBD1 (6 bases). The CDR3 is 17 residues long. V gave up 6 bases and J gave up 4 bases, with 19 bases separating them. Germline V gene data show CDR1 as ENHRY and CDR2 as SYGVKD. This chain's CDR3 is CAISSWTVGTGANVLTF. The CDR3 nucleotides are TGTGCCATCAGCAGTTGGACAGTGGGGACCGGGGCCAACGTCCTGACTTTC.

The chain couples TRBV18 to TRBJ1-6; the match to TRBD1 covers 10 bases. This CDR3 contains 17 residues. Germline CDR1 is KGHSH and CDR2 is LQKENI. J lost 8 bases, V lost 4 bases, and 11 bases had no gene match. CDR3 amino acids: CASSRTPGQGYDSPLHF. CDR3 DNA: TGTGCCAGCTCACGAACCCCGGGACAGGGGTACGATTCACCCCTCCACTTT.

This clonotype was counted ten times or more. No DNA is shown, since the ends of the CDR3 on it are uncertain; the CDR3 is the one TCRdb lists. The V call is TRBV21-1, the J call TRBJ2-7; whether TRBD1, the table's D call, matches the DNA was not checked. TRBV21-1 is reported as a pseudogene. Inclusive of both ends, the CDR3 amounts to 14 amino acids. CDR3 amino acids: CASSKVGQGNEQYF.

This clonotype has only a few counts. This chain joins TRBV9 and TRBJ1-1; 7 bases match TRBD1. The V gene's germline CDR1 is SGDLS and CDR2 YYNGEE. The CDR3 has 13 residues. Trimming at V came to 3 bases and at J to 4 bases, leaving 3 bases not matched to a gene. This chain's CDR3 is CASSEGARTEAFF. CDR3 bases: TGTGCCAGCAGCGAGGGGGCTCGCACTGAAGCTTTCTTT.

The rearrangement uses TRBV5-1 and TRBJ2-3, with 10 bases aligning to TRBD2. The CDR3 contains 16 residues. J gave up 1 base and V 0 bases, and 2 bases lay outside the gene matches. Germline CDR1 and CDR2: SGHRS and YFSETQ. The CDR3 nucleotides are TGCGCCAGCAGCTTGGTCGGGACTAGCGGCACAGATACGCAGTATTTT. Translation: CASSLVGTSGTDTQYF.

This clonotype was counted between two and nine times. The chain has TRBV12-3 or TRBV12-4 and TRBJ2-1, with a possible D match to TRBD2 (6 bases). Trimming shortened V by 9 bases and J by 8 bases, and 11 bases separated the two germline ends. This CDR3 is built from 11 residues. This CDR3 reads CASTGGDEQFF. The CDR3 bases are TGTGCCAGTACTGGCGGGGATGAGCAGTTCTTC.